The T cell receptor beta chain described here comes from a study of vaccination effects on CD4 cells after COVID-19. ViraFEST assay sequencing came after antigen-specific CD4+ T cells were expanded with viral peptide pools. Having been cultured for about ten days, the cells underwent CD4+ T cell isolation. Nucleocapsid antibodies stayed negative before and after vaccination, showing no earlier SARS-CoV-2 infection. Half-medium changes using IL-2 medium occurred on days 3 and 7. With respect to this clone: Its cognate antigen is unknown.

Libraries were prepared by immunoSEQ multiplex PCR; TCRdb keeps only in-frame clonotypes and omits some of them. The sample consists of roughly 35,000 clones, roughly 62% of them appearing once. The input for sequencing was CD4+ T cells from PBMCs cultured with HCoV-OC43 spike peptides, taken before COVID-19 vaccination. Subset: HCoV-OC43 spike overlapping peptide pool stimulation. This TCR derives from a human donor who received a COVID-19 vaccine.

CDR3 bases: TGCGCCAGCAGCGGGGGACTAGCGGGAGAGACCTACAATGAGCAGTTCTTC. It encodes CASSGGLAGETYNEQFF. The chain couples TRBV10-1 to TRBJ2-1; TRBD2 matches at 14 bases. Germline assignment: CDR1 WNHNN and CDR2 SYGVQD (reference sequence). Trimming at V came to 6 bases and at J to 2 bases, leaving 6 bases not matched to a gene. This CDR3 region has 17 residues.